The T cell receptor beta chain under discussion was sequenced for a study of T cells in women clearing cervical HPV infection. Measured with immunoSEQ multiplex PCR; TCRdb has only the in-frame clones, and not every one. The clone table shows 48,000 or so clones, with the ten largest holding around 1.6%. Germline V CDR1 and CDR2: ENHRY, SYGVKD. The CDR3 spans 13 residues. Trimming at V came to 4 bases and at J to 4 bases, leaving 0 bases not matched to a gene. With respect to this clone: The CDR3 end is not reached by the read, which stops 3 residues before it; the germline J gene fills it in.

This receptor was identified in a woman between 18 and 70 years old with a cervical HPV16 infection that either progressed to CIN3+ or cleared (not recorded which). The specimen sequenced was blood buffy coat. The chain links TRBV10-3 to TRBJ1-2, with 10 bases identical to TRBD1. CDR3 bases read: TGTGCCATCAGTGGGGACAGGGGCTATGGC. Amino acid sequence: CAISGDRGYG. The whole CDR3 is CAISGDRGYGYTF.